One sample yielded the 30 T cell receptor beta chains listed below, sequenced in a study of CD8+ T cells in alopecia areata (dated by TCRdb to 2016 to 2019). Libraries were built with the immunoSEQ multiplex PCR assay. RNA was extracted from all samples and reverse transcribed into cDNA, which served as template for TCR sequencing. TCRdb mirrors the immuneACCESS table, restricted to in-frame sequences. Some clones are absent from its copies; in checked studies, under half trace to an unresolved V gene, and the reason for the others is unknown. Within this sample are 100,000 to 130,000 clones, with 45% to 70% of them counted one time only. Clones ranked in the top ten supply less than 25% of the sample. Sequences were obtained from CD8+ T cells sorted from blood. These receptors were obtained from a human donor in good health.

In this sample, this clone turned up a few times. The chain combines TRBV13 with TRBJ1-6; D not certain. Looked up from germline, CDR1 is PRHDT and CDR2 is FYEKMQ (reference sequence). Trimming removed 0 bases at V and 0 bases at J, with 12 bases between. The CDR3 sequence is 18 residues long. The DNA of the CDR3 is TGTGCCAGCAGCTTAGGCGTGGCAGCTAGCTCCTATAATTCACCCCTCCACTTT. Amino acids: CASSLGVAASSYNSPLHF. Complete variable domain (other parts from reference TRBV13 and TRBJ1-6): AAGVIQSPRHLIKEKRETATLKCYPIPRHDTVYWYQQGPGQDPQFLISFYEKMQSDKGSIPDRFSAQQFSDYHSELNMSSLELGDSALYFCASSLGVAASSYNSPLHFGNGTRLTVT.

The chain couples TRBV11-2 to TRBJ1-4, with D uncertain. V was cut by 1 base and J by 8 bases, with 20 bases left in between. Germline V gene sequence: CDR1 SGHAT, CDR2 FQNNGV. This CDR3 has 17 residues. CDR3 sequence: CASSLGSPTSWLEKLFF. DNA for the CDR3: TGTGCCAGCAGCTTAGGATCCCCGACTAGTTGGTTGGAAAAACTGTTTTTT.

This clone has just a few counts. The chain employs TRBV15 and TRBJ2-7, with D unclear. This CDR3 is built from 13 residues. The ends were cut back, 1 base at V and 5 bases at J, with 9 bases in the middle. Per germline, CDR1 LNHNV and CDR2 YYDKDF (reference sequence). The CDR3 spells CATSRAENHEQYF. As DNA, the CDR3 is TGTGCCACCAGCAGAGCCGAAAACCACGAGCAGTACTTC.

This clone has a single count. This chain's CDR3 is CAWSVTVDTQYF. The CDR3 DNA sequence: TGTGCCTGGAGTGTGACGGTGGATACGCAGTATTTT. This chain connects TRBV30 to TRBJ2-3; unclear D gene. V lost 0 bases and J 6 bases, leaving 7 bases between the germline ends. Germline-derived CDR1 and CDR2 are GTSNPN and SVGIG (reference sequence). The CDR3 contains 12 residues.

The genes are TRBV9 and TRBJ2-2; D remains unclear. V was trimmed by 2 bases and J by 4 bases, leaving 6 bases between them. CDR3 length equals 13 residues. The germline V gene has CDR1 SGDLS and CDR2 YYNGEE. In DNA form, the CDR3 reads TGTGCCAGCAGCGTCGGACGCACCGGGGAGCTGTTTTTT. As protein: CASSVGRTGELFF.

The chain joins TRBV19 to TRBJ2-3; D might be TRBD1 (6 bases). CDR3 length equals 15 residues. With 4 bases removed from V and 3 bases from J, the gap between germline ends came to 14 bases. Germline assignment: CDR1 LNHDA and CDR2 SQIVND (reference sequence). The CDR3 sequence: CASSTTGWGTDTQYF. CDR3 coding DNA: TGTGCCAGTAGTACCACAGGGTGGGGGACAGATACGCAGTATTTT. Supplemented by reference TRBV19 and TRBJ2-3, the full variable domain reads DGGITQSPKYLFRKEGQNVTLSCEQNLNHDAMYWYRQDPGQGLRLIYYSQIVNDFQKGDIAEGYSVSREKKESFPLTVTSAQKNPTAFYLCASSTTGWGTDTQYFGPGTRLTVL.

J is TRBJ2-3 and V is TRBV19, with no clear D. This CDR3 is built from 14 residues. Germline assignment: CDR1 LNHDA and CDR2 SQIVND (reference sequence). The ends were cut back, 3 bases at V and 2 bases at J, with 9 bases in the middle. The CDR3 sequence: CASSILGNTDTQYF. The CDR3 nucleotides read TGTGCCAGTAGTATTCTTGGAAACACAGATACGCAGTATTTT.

This clone was observed a single time. The rearrangement uses TRBV29-1 and TRBJ1-1; D is unclear. V was clipped by 0 bases and J by 1 base, with 9 bases between them. The length of the CDR3 is 14 residues. The germline V gene encodes CDR1 SQVTM and CDR2 ANQGSEA. This chain's CDR3 is CSVEEGWENTEAFF. Written as DNA, the CDR3 is TGCAGCGTTGAAGAGGGGTGGGAGAACACTGAAGCTTTCTTT.

V gene TRBV5-1 combines with J gene TRBJ2-3; 11 bases fit TRBD2. The CDR3 is made up of 15 amino acids. Germline-derived CDR1 and CDR2 are SGHRS and YFSETQ. With V trimmed by 3 bases and J by 2 bases, 2 bases remained unmatched. CDR3 residues: CASSSTSGATDTQYF. The CDR3 nucleotides are TGCGCCAGCAGCTCGACTAGCGGGGCCACAGATACGCAGTATTTT.

V and J are TRBV15 and TRBJ1-4, with D maybe TRBD1 (5 bases). V lost 4 bases to trimming and J lost 5 bases, with 11 bases between them. CDR3 length: 14 amino acids. CDR1 is LNHNV, CDR2 YYDKDF, per germline (reference sequence). The CDR3 sequence is CATSNVGPNEKLFF. The CDR3 nucleotides read TGTGCCACCAGCAATGTGGGGCCCAATGAAAAACTGTTTTTT. Full variable domain (outside the CDR3, taken from reference TRBV15 and TRBJ1-4): DAMVIQNPRYQVTQFGKPVTLSCSQTLNHNVMYWYQQKSSQAPKLLFHYYDKDFNNEADTPDNFQSRRPNTSFCFLDIRSPGLGDTAMYLCATSNVGPNEKLFFGSGTQLSVL.

The J gene is TRBJ1-1, the V gene TRBV4-3; D ambiguous. The CDR3 is 14 amino acids. Germline CDR1 LGHNA, CDR2 YSLEER. V dropped 2 bases and J dropped 1 base, with 8 bases sitting between them. The CDR3 reads CASSQSVGNTEAFF. CDR3 in DNA: TGCGCCAGCAGCCAATCAGTTGGGAACACTGAAGCTTTCTTT.

The chain uses TRBV5-6 and TRBJ1-2; no clear D gene. The CDR3 totals 12 residues. Germline CDR1 SGHDT, CDR2 YYEEEE. V was shortened by 0 bases and J by 8 bases, with 8 bases between the two germline ends. This CDR3 reads CASSLDWLGYTF. In DNA, the CDR3 is TGTGCCAGCAGCTTGGATTGGTTAGGCTACACCTTC.

The J gene is TRBJ2-7, the V gene TRBV28; 9 bases agree with TRBD1. The CDR3 consists of 14 residues. Trimming took 7 bases from V and 5 from J; bases not matched to a gene: 9. Germline V gene data show CDR1 as MDHEN and CDR2 as SYDVKM. CDR3 sequence: CASNTGTGLHEQYF. In DNA form, the CDR3 reads TGTGCCAGCAATACCGGGACAGGGCTGCACGAGCAGTACTTC.

The chain carries TRBV15 and TRBJ1-2; no clear D gene. The V end was cut by 0 bases, the J end by 3 bases, with 8 bases between. CDR1 is LNHNV, CDR2 YYDKDF, per germline (reference sequence). The CDR3 length is 14 residues. The CDR3 DNA reads TGTGCCACCAGCAGAGATCACAGCTACTATGGCTACACCTTC. Residues: CATSRDHSYYGYTF. The whole variable domain, filled in from reference TRBV15 and TRBJ1-2, reads DAMVIQNPRYQVTQFGKPVTLSCSQTLNHNVMYWYQQKSSQAPKLLFHYYDKDFNNEADTPDNFQSRRPNTSFCFLDIRSPGLGDTAMYLCATSRDHSYYGYTFGSGTRLTVV.

V and J are TRBV25-1 and TRBJ2-1, with TRBD2 matching 8 bases. The CDR3 consists of 13 residues. Germline V gene lookup returns CDR1 MGHDK and CDR2 SYGVNS. J was trimmed by 4 bases and V by 11 bases; bases with no gene match: 7. CDR3 amino acids: CAVGTSGYNEQFF. The CDR3, as DNA: TGTGCCGTCGGCACTAGCGGTTACAATGAGCAGTTCTTC.

This clone was picked up one time. V usage is TRBV4-3 and J usage is TRBJ1-6; D unclear. This CDR3 has 14 amino acids. The ends were cut back, 3 bases at V and 8 bases at J, with 11 bases in the middle. Germline loops: CDR1 LGHNA, CDR2 YSLEER. The CDR3 loop reads CASSHFRGYSPLHF. DNA for the CDR3: TGCGCCAGCAGCCATTTCAGAGGCTATTCACCCCTCCACTTT.

On this clone: The same CDR3 arises from other DNA sequences in this sample as well. This chain joins TRBV5-6 and TRBJ2-7, with 8 bases matching TRBD1. V lost 0 bases to trimming and J lost 5 bases; unmatched junction nucleotides: 1. The CDR3 extends over 13 amino acids. CDR1 is SGHDT, CDR2 YYEEEE, per germline. Written as DNA, the CDR3 is TGTGCCAGCAGCTTGGGGACAGGGCACGAGCAGTACTTC. Translated: CASSLGTGHEQYF.

This chain uses TRBV6-5 with TRBJ1-2; D gene unclear. Germline V gene sequence: CDR1 MNHEY, CDR2 SVGAGI. Trimming removed 6 bases at V and 2 bases at J, with 13 bases between. This CDR3 is 14 amino acids long. CDR3 sequence (DNA): TGTGCCAGCAGCCCGAGTGCCGGGAACTATGGCTACACCTTC. It encodes CASSPSAGNYGYTF.

This clone was seen a few times. J is TRBJ2-7 and V is TRBV7-9, with D unclear. This CDR3 region has 13 residues. Per germline, CDR1 SEHNR and CDR2 FQNEAQ (reference sequence). V lost 6 bases, J lost 2 bases, and 11 bases lay in between. The CDR3 DNA sequence: TGTGCCAGCAGACGCGACGGAACCTACGAGCAGTACTTC. It codes for CASRRDGTYEQYF.

The table lists this clone with a few counts. A junction end diverges from the germline sequence, so it may reflect a read error. The rearrangement links TRBV10-3 to TRBJ1-2; TRBD1 is a possible D gene (5 bases). Germline-derived CDR1 and CDR2 are ENHRY and SYGVKD. The CDR3 is 16 amino acids. CDR3 nucleotides: TGTGCCAGCAGTGAAGGGGTTGGGGGAATGGCTTATGGCTACACCTTC. Translated, it gives CASSEGVGGMAYGYTF.

This chain joins TRBV28 and TRBJ1-2; D remains unclear. The CDR3 extends over 13 amino acids. CDR1 and CDR2 from the germline V gene are MDHEN and SYDVKM. Trimming removed 0 bases at V and 2 bases at J, with 4 bases between. The DNA for the CDR3 is TGTGCCAGCAGTTTATGGGACAACTATGGCTACACCTTC. This translates into CASSLWDNYGYTF.

The genes are TRBV2 and TRBJ2-2; D gene uncertain. Trimming cost V 4 bases and J 4 bases, with 7 bases left between them. Germline V CDR1 and CDR2: SNHLY, FYNNEI. The CDR3 covers 13 residues. CDR3 sequence (DNA): TGTGCCAGCAGTGTAGGAAGCACCGGGGAGCTGTTTTTT. Translating it yields CASSVGSTGELFF.

This clone was counted only a few times. The chain couples TRBV5-1 to TRBJ2-7; no clear D gene. V lost 1 base and J 3 bases, leaving 8 bases between the germline ends. CDR3 length: 13 residues. Germline V gene sequence: CDR1 SGHRS, CDR2 YFSETQ. CDR3 in amino acids: CASSLNAIYEQYF. The CDR3 bases are TGCGCCAGCAGCTTGAACGCCATCTACGAGCAGTACTTC.

The chain recombines TRBV5-1 with TRBJ2-1; D may correspond to TRBD1 or TRBD2 (6 bases each). Trimming stripped 0 bases from V and 3 bases from J, with 10 bases between. The CDR3 extends over 15 amino acids. Germline assignment: CDR1 SGHRS and CDR2 YFSETQ. The CDR3 here is CASSLDREDYNEQFF. Here the CDR3 DNA reads TGCGCCAGCAGCTTGGACAGGGAGGACTACAATGAGCAGTTCTTC. The whole variable domain, remainder taken from reference TRBV5-1 and TRBJ2-1, is KAGVTQTPRYLIKTRGQQVTLSCSPISGHRSVSWYQQTPGQGLQFLFEYFSETQRNKGNFPGRFSGRQFSNSRSEMNVSTLELGDSALYLCASSLDREDYNEQFFGPGTRLTVL.

The rearrangement joins TRBV9 to TRBJ1-1, with a possible D match to TRBD1 (6 bases). Deletions cut 0 bases from V and 0 bases from J, with 6 bases between. CDR1 SGDLS and CDR2 YYNGEE come from the germline V gene. CDR3 length equals 14 residues. This CDR3 is CASSVEGVNTEAFF. The CDR3 nucleotides read TGTGCCAGCAGCGTAGAGGGGGTGAACACTGAAGCTTTCTTT.

This chain uses TRBV2 with TRBJ1-1; 7 bases line up with TRBD1. This CDR3 has 14 residues. The trim removed 4 bases at V and 3 bases at J, leaving 5 bases unmatched. CDR1 is SNHLY and CDR2 is FYNNEI in the germline V gene. CDR3 sequence: CASSVYTGDTEAFF. In DNA, the CDR3 is TGTGCCAGCAGTGTATATACAGGGGACACTGAAGCTTTCTTT.

The genes are TRBV7-6 and TRBJ2-7, with 12 bases identical to TRBD2. Germline V lookup: CDR1 SGHVS, CDR2 FNYEAQ. The CDR3 extends over 15 amino acids. With 4 bases clipped from V and 6 bases from J, the junction kept 7 bases outside the gene matches. The CDR3 spells CASSSLAGGWLEQYF. CDR3 coding DNA: TGTGCCAGCAGCTCGCTAGCGGGGGGGTGGCTCGAGCAGTACTTC.

The chain links TRBV7-2 to TRBJ1-2, with a tentative D call TRBD1 (6 bases). Trimming left V 4 bases short and J 9 bases short, with 12 bases between. The CDR3 consists of 12 residues. The germline V gene has CDR1 SGHTA and CDR2 FQGNSA. CDR3 region: CASSSHRESYTF. The DNA of the CDR3 is TGTGCCAGCAGCTCGCACAGGGAAAGCTACACCTTC.

In DNA, the CDR3 is TGTGCCAGCAGTCCCAGACAGTCGTGGCAAGAGACCCAGTACTTC. It codes for CASSPRQSWQETQYF. The genes are TRBV28 and TRBJ2-5, with D possibly being TRBD1 (5 bases). Germline-derived CDR1 and CDR2 are MDHEN and SYDVKM. The CDR3 is 15 residues long. The germline V and J ends were trimmed by 5 bases and 2 bases, with 15 bases remaining between them.

This clone was recorded a few times. This rearrangement joins TRBV7-9 to TRBJ2-7; D is perhaps TRBD2 (5 bases). Trimming took off 3 bases at V and 0 bases at J, with 9 bases between the two ends. CDR3 length: 14 residues. Germline V CDR1 and CDR2: SEHNR, FQNEAQ (reference sequence). CDR3 amino acids: CASSFAEGSYEQYF. Written as DNA, the CDR3 is TGTGCCAGCAGCTTCGCCGAGGGCTCCTACGAGCAGTACTTC. Based on the CDR3 plus reference TRBV7-9 and TRBJ2-7, the full variable domain is DTGVSQNPRHKITKRGQNVTFRCDPISEHNRLYWYRQTLGQGPEFLTYFQNEAQLEKSRLLSDRFSAERPKGSFSTLEIQRTEQGDSAMYLCASSFAEGSYEQYFGPGTRLTVT.